This T cell receptor (beta chain) was captured by sequencing in a study of shared clonotypes between healthy human individuals. The study, taken as a whole, reports: Rarefaction gave evidence that sorted-subset sequencing remained incomplete despite large depth. Clonotype sharing levels among donors were expected to vary with sequencing depth.

This clone was picked up a small number of times. Its antigen is unidentified. Sorted-subset replicate PCRs used around 200 ng DNA, some 31,000 T cell genomes. Assay: immunoSEQ multiplex PCR; the TCRdb copy retains only in-frame clones and omits some. This table has hundreds of thousands of clones, approximately 79% appearing once. Researchers partitioned CD4+ cells into CD45RA+ naive and CD45RA-negative memory subsets. J lost 10 bases, V lost 5 bases, and 16 bases had no gene match. The CDR3 has 16 amino acids. The germline gives CDR1 SGHNT, CDR2 YENEEA. This chain joins TRBV11-3 and TRBJ1-2; 10 positions match TRBD1. The sequencing sample was made of memory CD4+ T cells sorted from blood. The subset: CD45RA-negative fraction. This receptor was obtained from a woman aged 25-40 years in good health. CDR3 in amino acids: CASSHFGTGEGGNYTF. CDR3 DNA sequence: TGTGCCAGCAGCCACTTCGGGACAGGGGAGGGTGGAAACTACACCTTC.